These 28 T cell receptor beta chains originate from one sample sequenced in a study of OX40 agonist ivuxolimab in advanced cancers. Using immunoSEQ multiplex PCR, the repertoire was profiled, and TCRdb retains in-frame clones only, with some absent. The table has approximately 77,000 clones, about 92% seen once. The sample here was CD4+ or CD8+ T cells sorted from blood, taken in a trial of the OX40 agonist ivuxolimab. The receptors originated from an adult with an advanced solid tumor such as melanoma, head and neck, liver or kidney cancer.

The chain couples TRBV5-6 to TRBJ1-3; D is unclear. The germline V gene encodes CDR1 SGHDT and CDR2 YYEEEE. This CDR3 has 13 residues. Trimming took off 0 bases at V and 6 bases at J, with 7 bases between the two ends. For the CDR3, the DNA is TGTGCCAGCAGCTTGGTGGCCTCAAACACCATATATTTT. Translation: CASSLVASNTIYF.

The chain has TRBV4-1 and TRBJ2-4; TRBD1 matches at 9 bases. Germline trimming cut 1 base from V and 0 bases from J; bases unmatched to any gene: 1. This CDR3 region has 16 residues. Germline loops: CDR1 MGHRA, CDR2 YSYEKL. Here the CDR3 reads CASSQGTGEAKNIQYF. The CDR3 DNA is TGCGCCAGCAGCCAAGGGACAGGGGAAGCCAAAAACATTCAGTACTTC.

The rearrangement links TRBV7-2 to TRBJ2-3; D remains unclear. V was shortened by 0 bases and J by 3 bases, with 4 bases between the two germline ends. Germline values: CDR1 SGHTA, CDR2 FQGNSA. This CDR3 is built from 13 residues. CDR3 residues: CASSLAITDTQYF. In nucleotides, the CDR3 is TGTGCCAGCAGCTTAGCTATTACAGATACGCAGTATTTT.

The chain has TRBV28 and TRBJ2-1; 9 nucleotides match TRBD2. Trimming took 4 bases from V and 8 from J; bases not matched to a gene: 12. This CDR3 comprises 16 residues. Germline CDR1 is MDHEN and CDR2 is SYDVKM. CDR3 coding DNA: TGTGCCAGCAGTTCAATGCAGCGGGAGGTATTGTATGAGCAGTTCTTC. It translates to CASSSMQREVLYEQFF.

In DNA, the CDR3 is TGTGCCAGCAGCAATAGCGGACCCGTTCAAGAGACCCAGTACTTC. Its translation: CASSNSGPVQETQYF. This chain connects TRBV5-4 to TRBJ2-5; tentative D call: TRBD2 (6 bases). V was trimmed by 4 bases and J by 2 bases, leaving 15 bases between them. The CDR3 runs 15 residues. Germline V gene lookup returns CDR1 SGHNT and CDR2 YYREEE (reference sequence).

The chain links TRBV7-3 to TRBJ2-1; possibly TRBD2 for D (5 bases). The length of the CDR3 is 13 residues. Deletions cut 5 bases from V and 5 bases from J, with 10 bases between. Germline V gene sequence: CDR1 SGHTA, CDR2 FQGTGA. CDR3 DNA sequence: TGTGCCAGCAGCCCGAGAGGGAACAATGAGCAGTTCTTC. Its protein product is CASSPRGNNEQFF.

The chain has TRBV25-1 and TRBJ2-7; possibly TRBD2 for D (6 bases). Trimming stripped 4 bases from V and 12 bases from J, with 19 bases between. CDR3 size: 13 residues. CDR1 is MGHDK, CDR2 SYGVNS, per germline. The CDR3 coding sequence is TGTGCCAGCAGTGGACCCGGGACTTCCAAGGGGTACTTC. Its protein product is CASSGPGTSKGYF.

This chain joins TRBV7-2 and TRBJ2-5, with 11 bases lining up with TRBD1. V lost 5 bases and J lost 4; bases outside the gene matches: 6. CDR1 and CDR2 from the germline V gene are SGHTA and FQGNSA. This CDR3 comprises 15 residues. The CDR3 DNA sequence: TGTGCCAGCAGCCCCCGGGACAGGGGGAGAGAGACCCAGTACTTC. Amino acid sequence: CASSPRDRGRETQYF.

The chain has TRBV6-6 and TRBJ2-7, with D hard to call. V lost 5 bases, J lost 3 bases, and 14 bases lay in between. The germline gives CDR1 MNHNY, CDR2 SVGAGI (reference sequence). CDR3 length equals 14 residues. For the CDR3, the DNA is TGTGCCAGCAGTGACAAAACCCCCTACTACGAGCAGTACTTC. Amino acid sequence: CASSDKTPYYEQYF.

The chain recombines TRBV25-1 with TRBJ2-7, with 9 nucleotides matching TRBD2. Trimming removed 3 bases from V and 6 bases from J; junction bases left unmatched: 9. CDR1 is MGHDK, CDR2 SYGVNS, per germline. The CDR3 sequence is 15 residues long. The CDR3 bases are TGTGCCAGCAGTGACCCAATAGCGGGAGTTTTCGAGCAGTACTTC. It codes for CASSDPIAGVFEQYF.

The chain is built from TRBV28 and TRBJ2-7; 8 nucleotides align to TRBD2. The CDR3 sequence is 14 residues long. The junction had 8 bases not matched to a gene; V was cut back by 1 base and J by 9 bases. Germline lookup yields CDR1 MDHEN and CDR2 SYDVKM. CDR3 bases: TGTGCCAGCAGTTTATCCGGGAGGGTTGAGGGGCAGTACTTC. This encodes CASSLSGRVEGQYF.

The chain employs TRBV7-2 and TRBJ2-2; 8 bases agree with TRBD1. From germline, CDR1 is SGHTA and CDR2 FQGNSA. V trimming: 3 bases; J trimming: 4 bases; junction bases outside the gene matches: 4. CDR3 size: 15 residues. CDR3 sequence: CASSFRGRVTGELFF. The CDR3 nucleotides read TGTGCCAGCAGCTTCAGGGGGCGGGTCACCGGGGAGCTGTTTTTT.

The chain employs TRBV5-1 and TRBJ2-7; tentatively, D is TRBD1 or TRBD2 (5 bases each). V dropped 4 bases and J dropped 3 bases, with 17 bases sitting between them. Germline CDR1 is SGHRS and CDR2 is YFSETQ. The CDR3 has 15 amino acids. The CDR3 DNA sequence: TGCGCCAGCAGCGCTGGGGGTAGTCTAAGCTACGAGCAGTACTTC. Translated: CASSAGGSLSYEQYF.

This sequence joins TRBV5-6 and TRBJ2-5, with D possibly being TRBD1 (6 bases). The J call may be wrong; the DNA end is better matched by TRBJ2-7. The germline V gene encodes CDR1 SGHDT and CDR2 YYEEEE. CDR3 length equals 14 residues. The CDR3 region is CASTLRGFSYEQYF. CDR3 in DNA: TGTGCCAGCACCCTCAGGGGATTCTCCTACGAGCAGTACTTC.

The chain uses TRBV28 and TRBJ2-1; tentative D call: TRBD2 (6 bases). Germline V gene data show CDR1 as MDHEN and CDR2 as SYDVKM. The CDR3 totals 16 residues. Trimming removed 6 bases at V and 6 bases at J, with 21 bases between. The CDR3, as DNA: TGTGCCAGCAGCCAAGGTGGGGCTGGGGGGATCAATGAGCAGTTCTTC. The encoded protein is CASSQGGAGGINEQFF. The entire variable domain, with the rest obtained from reference TRBV28 and TRBJ2-1, is as follows: DVKVTQSSRYLVKRTGEKVFLECVQDMDHENMFWYRQDPGLGLRLIYFSYDVKMKEKGDIPEGYSVSREKKERFSLILESASTNQTSMYLCASSQGGAGGINEQFFGPGTRLTVL.

This chain joins TRBV29-1 and TRBJ2-1, with D possibly TRBD2 on 5 matching bases. V was trimmed by 3 bases and J by 12 bases, leaving 12 bases between them. This CDR3 spans 11 amino acids. Per germline, CDR1 SQVTM and CDR2 ANQGSEA. CDR3 in amino acids: CSVDTTGLQFF. The DNA of the CDR3 is TGCAGCGTTGATACCACGGGATTGCAGTTCTTC.

The CDR3 sequence: CASSSDRMFGELFF. CDR3 nucleotide sequence: TGTGCCAGCAGCTCCGACAGGATGTTCGGGGAGCTGTTTTTT. The rearrangement joins TRBV11-3 to TRBJ2-2, with D maybe TRBD1 (6 bases). V lost 4 bases and J lost 7, with 13 bases in between. Germline loops: CDR1 SGHNT, CDR2 YENEEA. The CDR3 is made up of 14 amino acids. Supplemented by reference TRBV11-3 and TRBJ2-2, the full variable domain reads EAGVVQSPRYKIIEKKQPVAFWCNPISGHNTLYWYLQNLGQGPELLIRYENEEAVDDSQLPKDRFSAERLKGVDSTLKIQPAELGDSAVYLCASSSDRMFGELFFGEGSRLTVL.

The chain employs TRBV5-4 and TRBJ1-3; the D is unclear. Germline lookup yields CDR1 SGHNT and CDR2 YYREEE (reference sequence). Trimming left V 0 bases short and J 2 bases short, with 9 bases between. The CDR3 has 15 residues. CDR3: CASSLGQEPGNTIYF. For the CDR3, the DNA is TGTGCCAGCAGCTTGGGGCAGGAACCTGGAAACACCATATATTTT.

The chain employs TRBV15 and TRBJ1-4, with D unresolved. The V gene's germline CDR1 is LNHNV and CDR2 YYDKDF (reference sequence). The CDR3 contains 14 residues. V shed 2 bases and J shed 5 bases, with 9 bases lying between them. CDR3 nucleotide sequence: TGTGCCACCAGCAGATCGACGGGAAATGAAAAACTGTTTTTT. Translating gives CATSRSTGNEKLFF. Full variable domain (outside the CDR3, taken from reference TRBV15 and TRBJ1-4): DAMVIQNPRYQVTQFGKPVTLSCSQTLNHNVMYWYQQKSSQAPKLLFHYYDKDFNNEADTPDNFQSRRPNTSFCFLDIRSPGLGDTAMYLCATSRSTGNEKLFFGSGTQLSVL.

The chain has TRBV9 and TRBJ2-1, with D possibly being TRBD2 (6 bases). The germline V gene encodes CDR1 SGDLS and CDR2 YYNGEE. This CDR3 has 15 residues. V lost 0 bases and J lost 1, with 8 bases in between. CDR3 nucleotide sequence: TGTGCCAGCAGCGTAGCTCGGGAGTCCTACAATGAGCAGTTCTTC. Its protein product is CASSVARESYNEQFF.

The rearrangement joins TRBV5-1 to TRBJ2-1; a weak D match, TRBD1 (5 bases). The CDR3 totals 13 residues. V was trimmed by 6 bases and J by 15 bases, leaving 22 bases between them. CDR1 is SGHRS and CDR2 is YFSETQ in the germline V gene. This chain's CDR3 is CASTREGATSGFF. The CDR3 DNA is TGCGCCAGCACCAGGGAAGGGGCCACATCGGGGTTCTTC.

The chain recombines TRBV4-3 with TRBJ2-1; D might be TRBD2 (5 bases). The length of the CDR3 is 15 residues. Germline V gene data show CDR1 as LGHNA and CDR2 as YSLEER. V shed 1 base and J shed 11 bases, with 18 bases lying between them. CDR3 in DNA: TGCGCCAGCAGCCAAGTCGGGGTAGCATCGGCGAAGCAGTTCTTC. It is translated as CASSQVGVASAKQFF.

The V and J genes are TRBV5-1 and TRBJ2-2; 15 bases are shared with TRBD2. Germline assignment: CDR1 SGHRS and CDR2 YFSETQ. Trimming at V came to 4 bases and at J to 0 bases, leaving 10 bases not matched to a gene. The CDR3 covers 20 residues. CDR3 sequence reads: CASSHPGTSGRPTNTGELFF. The CDR3 DNA is TGCGCCAGCAGCCACCCCGGGACTAGCGGGAGGCCTACGAACACCGGGGAGCTGTTTTTT.

The chain joins TRBV4-1 to TRBJ2-1, with a possible D match to TRBD2 (6 bases). Germline loops: CDR1 MGHRA, CDR2 YSYEKL. Deletions cut 4 bases from V and 7 bases from J, with 14 bases between. The CDR3 has 14 amino acids. The CDR3 sequence: CASSLGGSGNEQFF. In DNA form, the CDR3 reads TGCGCCAGCAGCCTAGGAGGGAGCGGGAATGAGCAGTTCTTC.

The rearrangement uses TRBV9 and TRBJ1-2; D is undetermined. V gave up 3 bases and J gave up 0 bases, with 15 bases separating them. CDR3 length: 16 residues. Germline CDR1 reads SGDLS; CDR2 reads YYNGEE. In nucleotides, the CDR3 is TGTGCCAGCAGCGGGCTAAGTAGAACCTCTAACTATGGCTACACCTTC. It encodes CASSGLSRTSNYGYTF.

The chain recombines TRBV10-1 with TRBJ2-1; 10 bases align to TRBD2. V lost 3 bases, J lost 3 bases, and 8 bases stayed unmatched. The CDR3 covers 17 residues. Germline values: CDR1 WNHNN, CDR2 SYGVQD (reference sequence). CDR3 nucleotide sequence: TGCGCCAGCAGTGAAAGCGGGAGGGCCGGGGACTACAATGAGCAGTTCTTC. This gives the protein CASSESGRAGDYNEQFF.

This clone appeared a single time. The chain has TRBV5-1 and TRBJ2-6; no clear D. Germline V gene sequence: CDR1 SGHRS, CDR2 YFSETQ. The CDR3 totals 16 residues. V was cut by 0 bases and J by 0 bases, with 7 bases left in between. The CDR3 here is CASSLALISGANVLTF. The CDR3 DNA is TGCGCCAGCAGCTTGGCACTGATCTCTGGGGCCAACGTCCTGACTTTC.

This sequence joins TRBV18 and TRBJ2-7; 7 nucleotides match TRBD1. This CDR3 has 13 amino acids. CDR1 and CDR2 (germline): KGHSH, LQKENI. Trimming at V came to 2 bases and at J to 6 bases, leaving 4 bases not matched to a gene. The CDR3 reads CASSPYRGSEQYF. Written as DNA, the CDR3 is TGTGCCAGCTCACCATACAGGGGCAGCGAGCAGTACTTC. Using reference TRBV18 and TRBJ2-7 for the parts outside the CDR3, the full variable domain is NAGVMQNPRHLVRRRGQEARLRCSPMKGHSHVYWYRQLPEEGLKFMVYLQKENIIDESGMPKERFSAEFPKEGPSILRIQQVVRGDSAAYFCASSPYRGSEQYFGPGTRLTVT.